This T cell receptor beta chain was captured by sequencing in a study of T cell repertoires in cytomegalovirus infection. The overall study: Newly reported HLA-C-restricted and thoroughly characterized HLA-B-restricted CMV epitopes were employed.

On this clonotype: Its antigen is unidentified.

The germline V gene encodes CDR1 MNHGY and CDR2 SAAAGT. Trimming pared 10 bases from V and 5 bases from J, leaving 6 bases between. CDR3 length equals 10 residues. MiXCR, applied by TCRdb to the reads, yields one record per CDR3 protein. Counted here are around 540,000 distinct CDR3 sequences, more than 30% occurring once; the ten biggest clones make up roughly a sixth. This sequence originates from a human donor in good health (CMV status not recorded). Some clones in this sample may be carry-over from other donors' samples. Source: cultured PBMCs, taken from culture after CMV antigen stimulation. The chain links TRBV6-8 to TRBJ1-5; no clear D gene. CDR3 protein: CATGYQPQHF. CDR3 bases: TGTGCCACCGGCTATCAGCCCCAGCATTTT.